This T cell receptor (beta chain) was sequenced during a study of cytomegalovirus exposure and HLA in healthy donors. Both 60 Vbeta primers and 13 Jbeta primers went into the PCR. Sequenced by immunoSEQ multiplex PCR; TCRdb stores in-frame clones only, minus some. The sample includes around 130,000 clones, about 8.5% of them seen just once. This CDR3 region has 14 residues. Germline CDR1 reads SGHVS; CDR2 reads FNYEAQ. V lost 0 bases to trimming and J lost 0 bases, with 6 bases between them. Sequencing was performed on PBMCs. The J gene is TRBJ2-7, the V gene TRBV7-6; D not resolved. The receptor was isolated from a man aged 40-49 years in good health and CMV-seronegative. The CDR3 protein is CASSLASVSYEQYF. The CDR3 bases are TGTGCCAGCAGCTTAGCATCGGTCTCCTACGAGCAGTACTTC.